Detailed here is one T cell receptor beta chain. The data derive from a study of blood T cell repertoires in COVID-19. This CDR3 is 13 amino acids long. The germline V gene encodes CDR1 SGHRS and CDR2 YFSETQ. The trim removed 6 bases at V and 0 bases at J, leaving 2 bases unmatched. Here immunoSEQ multiplex PCR was the method, and the copy in TCRdb shows in-frame clones only, minus some. The sample lists under 200,000 clones, about nine tenths occurring once. Sequencing was performed on peripheral blood. The receptor was derived from a man aged 50 to 59 with acute or convalescent COVID-19. V is TRBV5-1 and J is TRBJ2-7; TRBD2 agrees at 8 bases. CDR3 coding DNA: TGCGCCAGCAAGCGGGGGAGCTCCTACGAGCAGTACTTC. Translating it yields CASKRGSSYEQYF.